This T cell receptor (beta chain) was identified during a study of blood T cell repertoires in COVID-19. The CDR3 spans 15 residues. Germline V gene data show CDR1 as MDHEN and CDR2 as SYDVKM. With 6 bases clipped from V and 8 bases from J, the junction kept 12 bases outside the gene matches. As handled by the study authors: The assay estimated nucleated cells by amplifying reference gene primers. Libraries were prepared by immunoSEQ multiplex PCR; TCRdb keeps only in-frame clonotypes and omits some of them. The V and J calls and clone size are taken from that table; D and trimming were inferred from the DNA. The table shows approximately 41,000 clones, with about four fifths occurring only once.

Input material: peripheral blood. The clonotype comes from a man aged 35 to 55 with active or convalescent COVID-19. This chain uses TRBV28 with TRBJ1-2; 10 nucleotides match TRBD1. CDR3 sequence (DNA): TGTGCCAGCAGACCCCCAGGGACAGGGGCTGTAGGCTACACCTTC. Residues: CASRPPGTGAVGYTF.